This entry lists 28 T cell receptor beta chains sequenced from one sample in a study of T cell changes during pregnancy in multiple sclerosis. Here immunoSEQ multiplex PCR was the method, and the copy in TCRdb shows in-frame clones only, minus some. The sample contains tens of thousands of clones, approximately 92% of which appear only once. The source material was peripheral blood, sampled in the third trimester of pregnancy. The receptor set was obtained from a female donor in good health, enrolled as a control in a pregnancy study.

The genes are TRBV2 and TRBJ2-2, with 15 bases lining up with TRBD2. The CDR3 consists of 17 residues. V shed 9 bases, J shed 4 bases, and the junction held 9 bases outside the gene matches. Germline CDR1 reads SNHLY; CDR2 reads FYNNEI. CDR3 residues: CARLKPGLAGGTGELFF. CDR3 sequence (DNA): TGTGCCAGGCTGAAACCGGGACTAGCGGGAGGCACCGGGGAGCTGTTTTTT.

The chain couples TRBV30 to TRBJ1-5; D is unresolved. Trimming pared 0 bases from V and 4 bases from J, leaving 7 bases between. Per germline, CDR1 GTSNPN and CDR2 SVGIG (reference sequence). CDR3 length: 13 amino acids. The CDR3 nucleotides read TGTGCCTGGAGTGTTTTTAGAAATCAGCCCCAGCATTTT. As protein: CAWSVFRNQPQHF.

The V and J genes are TRBV27 and TRBJ2-5; D perhaps matches TRBD2 (5 bases). Per the germline V gene, CDR1 is MNHEY and CDR2 is SMNVEV (reference sequence). The ends were cut back, 3 bases at V and 5 bases at J, with 7 bases in the middle. The CDR3 covers 12 residues. CDR3 in amino acids: CASSFRGETQYF. The CDR3 region has the DNA TGTGCCAGCAGTTTCCGCGGGGAGACCCAGTACTTC.

This chain connects TRBV2 to TRBJ1-4; maybe TRBD1 (5 bases). The CDR3 runs to 15 residues. Trimming removed 1 base at V and 10 bases at J, with 16 bases between. Germline-derived CDR1 and CDR2 are SNHLY and FYNNEI. The CDR3 DNA follows: TGTGCCAGCAGTGAAGAGGGACTACCGATGGGAAAACTGTTTTTT. As protein: CASSEEGLPMGKLFF.

This chain's CDR3 is CASRSGFYSNQPQHF. The CDR3, as DNA: TGTGCCAGCAGATCGGGATTTTATAGCAATCAGCCCCAGCATTTT. The chain links TRBV6-1 to TRBJ1-5, with D unclear. The germline gives CDR1 MNHNS, CDR2 SASEGT. The CDR3 loop spans 15 amino acids. V shed 6 bases and J shed 0 bases, with 12 bases lying between them.

This chain connects TRBV7-9 to TRBJ2-2; D possibly corresponds to TRBD2 (6 bases). This CDR3 comprises 16 residues. V lost 8 bases, J lost 2 bases, and 18 bases lay in between. Germline V lookup: CDR1 SEHNR, CDR2 FQNEAQ (reference sequence). The CDR3, as DNA: TGTGCCAGCCCCGCTAGGGCGGGACTTAACACCGGGGAGCTGTTTTTT. Residues: CASPARAGLNTGELFF.

The J gene is TRBJ2-3, the V gene TRBV6-6; the D gene is possibly TRBD1 (5 bases). V was trimmed by 8 bases and J by 0 bases, leaving 12 bases between them. The CDR3 spans 14 residues. Germline V gives CDR1 MNHNY, CDR2 SVGAGI (reference sequence). CDR3 in amino acids: CASGQGSSTDTQYF. CDR3 coding DNA: TGTGCCAGCGGCCAGGGTTCAAGCACAGATACGCAGTATTTT.

This chain uses TRBV4-1 with TRBJ1-1; no firm D call. The CDR3 runs to 15 residues. Germline assignment: CDR1 MGHRA and CDR2 YSYEKL. With 2 bases removed from V and 7 bases from J, the gap between germline ends came to 17 bases. The DNA for the CDR3 is TGCGCCAGCAGCCAACCCACAAAAGGGAGGGTTGAAGCTTTCTTT. Protein sequence: CASSQPTKGRVEAFF.

This chain connects TRBV25-1 to TRBJ1-1; 8 bases agree with TRBD1. Germline lookup yields CDR1 MGHDK and CDR2 SYGVNS. V gave up 5 bases and J gave up 10 bases; unmatched junction bases: 9. This CDR3 has 13 residues. The CDR3 region has the DNA TGTGCCAGCAGTCGACAGGGGTTCAAGGTAGCTTTCTTT. Translating gives CASSRQGFKVAFF.

This clone was recorded only once. The chain links TRBV4-1 to TRBJ1-5, with unresolved D. Germline V gives CDR1 MGHRA, CDR2 YSYEKL. Trimming removed 3 bases from V and 6 bases from J, with 18 bases in between. The CDR3 totals 16 residues. The CDR3 loop is CASSQPTRGRGQPQHF. CDR3 nucleotides: TGCGCCAGCAGCCAGCCTACCCGCGGGCGGGGTCAGCCCCAGCATTTT.

This chain links TRBV27 with TRBJ2-5; 7 bases map to TRBD2. V dropped 7 bases and J dropped 5; count of bases not matched to a gene: 7. The CDR3 spans 13 residues. In germline, CDR1 is MNHEY, CDR2 SMNVEV (reference sequence). The CDR3: CASKGSGVETQYF. CDR3 nucleotides: TGTGCCAGCAAGGGGAGCGGGGTCGAGACCCAGTACTTC.

This chain joins TRBV4-3 and TRBJ1-5; weak D call: TRBD1 (5 bases). The CDR3 contains 15 residues. V was clipped by 0 bases and J by 4 bases, with 10 bases between them. Per germline, CDR1 LGHNA and CDR2 YSLEER. The DNA for the CDR3 is TGCGCCAGCAGCCAAGACCCAGGACAAAATCAGCCCCAGCATTTT. As protein: CASSQDPGQNQPQHF.

The chain employs TRBV19 and TRBJ2-7, with 7 positions matching TRBD2. The germline V gene encodes CDR1 LNHDA and CDR2 SQIVND (reference sequence). The CDR3 is made up of 15 amino acids. Trimming took 3 bases from V and 1 from J; bases not matched to a gene: 6. CDR3 amino acids: CASSIEASGSYEQYF. DNA of the CDR3: TGTGCCAGTAGTATCGAGGCTAGCGGATCCTACGAGCAGTACTTC.

The chain employs TRBV27 and TRBJ2-5; D is undetermined. CDR3 length: 13 residues. Germline CDR1 MNHEY, CDR2 SMNVEV (reference sequence). V was cut by 3 bases and J by 0 bases, with 5 bases left in between. This CDR3 is CASSFVYQETQYF. CDR3 bases: TGTGCCAGCAGTTTTGTCTACCAAGAGACCCAGTACTTC.

CDR3 protein: CASSLEAEGRDNEQFF. The CDR3 coding sequence is TGTGCCAGCAGCTTAGAGGCCGAGGGAAGGGACAATGAGCAGTTCTTC. V gene TRBV13 combines with J gene TRBJ2-1; D possibly corresponds to TRBD2 (5 bases). Germline CDR1 PRHDT, CDR2 FYEKMQ (reference sequence). V lost 1 base and J 5 bases, leaving 15 bases between the germline ends. This CDR3 comprises 16 residues.

This chain connects TRBV7-9 to TRBJ2-1; the match to TRBD2 covers 7 bases. Germline V CDR1 and CDR2: SEHNR, FQNEAQ (reference sequence). V shed 4 bases and J 0 bases; nucleotides not matched to a gene: 3. The CDR3 is 15 residues long. This CDR3 is CASSSTSYSYNEQFF. DNA of the CDR3: TGTGCCAGCAGCTCGACTAGCTACTCCTACAATGAGCAGTTCTTC.

V usage is TRBV5-4 and J usage is TRBJ2-5, with 10 bases identical to TRBD2. CDR1 is SGHNT and CDR2 is YYREEE in the germline V gene (reference sequence). There are 16 residues in the CDR3. The V and J ends lost 2 bases and 0 bases, in that order; junction bases with no gene match: 4. The DNA of the CDR3 is TGTGCCAGCAGCTTAGGTAGCGGGGGGTACCAAGAGACCCAGTACTTC. This encodes CASSLGSGGYQETQYF.

This chain connects TRBV5-1 to TRBJ2-7; 7 positions match TRBD1. Germline V lookup: CDR1 SGHRS, CDR2 YFSETQ. This CDR3 is built from 17 residues. Trimming cost V 1 base and J 0 bases; bases outside gene matches: 10. In nucleotides, the CDR3 is TGCGCCAGCAGCTTGTTTAGATCGACAGGGAGCTCCTACGAGCAGTACTTC. Translating gives CASSLFRSTGSSYEQYF.

The rearrangement links TRBV5-4 to TRBJ2-1; D is undetermined. Trimming shortened V by 4 bases and J by 8 bases, and 7 bases separated the two germline ends. There are 11 residues in the CDR3. Germline CDR1 and CDR2: SGHNT and YYREEE (reference sequence). DNA for the CDR3: TGTGCCAGCAGCCTCTTCGATGAGCAGTTCTTC. Encoded protein: CASSLFDEQFF.

V gene TRBV11-2 combines with J gene TRBJ1-1; weak D call: TRBD1 (5 bases). The CDR3 has 16 amino acids. V was trimmed by 7 bases and J by 0 bases, leaving 18 bases between them. Germline assignment: CDR1 SGHAT and CDR2 FQNNGV. As DNA, the CDR3 is TGTGCCAGCACCCAGTACGGGGGAGGAATGAACACTGAAGCTTTCTTT. Its protein is CASTQYGGGMNTEAFF.

This clone was counted only a few times. The chain carries TRBV6-6 and TRBJ1-1, with TRBD1 identical over 7 bases. This CDR3 has 13 amino acids. The V segment lost 6 bases and the J segment 10 bases; nucleotides outside the gene matches: 11. The germline V gene has CDR1 MNHNY and CDR2 SVGAGI (reference sequence). The CDR3 protein is CASRPGTAEGAFF. CDR3 coding DNA: TGTGCCAGCAGACCCGGGACAGCGGAGGGAGCTTTCTTT.

The gene calls are TRBV4-3 and TRBJ2-1; perhaps TRBD2 as D (6 bases). CDR3 length equals 14 residues. V dropped 1 base and J dropped 4 bases, with 8 bases sitting between them. The germline V gene has CDR1 LGHNA and CDR2 YSLEER. The CDR3 coding sequence is TGCGCCAGCAGCCAAGCCCGGGGGTACAATGAGCAGTTCTTC. Protein sequence: CASSQARGYNEQFF.

The genes are TRBV28 and TRBJ2-4, with 8 bases matching TRBD1. Looked up from germline, CDR1 is MDHEN and CDR2 is SYDVKM. The CDR3 sequence is 13 residues long. J gave up 3 bases and V 6 bases, and 1 base lay outside the gene matches. This CDR3 is CASRDRDKNIQYF. CDR3 nucleotide sequence: TGTGCCAGCAGGGACAGGGACAAAAACATTCAGTACTTC.

The V gene is TRBV7-2, the J gene TRBJ2-3; tentatively, D is TRBD2 (6 bases). Deletions cut 1 base from V and 4 bases from J, with 15 bases between. CDR1 SGHTA and CDR2 FQGNSA come from the germline V gene. This CDR3 spans 16 amino acids. The DNA of the CDR3 is TGTGCCAGCAGCTTAGTTTGGTCTAGCGTATCAGATACGCAGTATTTT. Protein sequence: CASSLVWSSVSDTQYF.

This chain joins TRBV9 and TRBJ2-5; D possibly corresponds to TRBD2 (5 bases). CDR1 SGDLS and CDR2 YYNGEE come from the germline V gene. The V end was cut by 4 bases, the J end by 3 bases, with 16 bases between. The CDR3 sequence is 15 residues long. Here the CDR3 reads CASSLYPSGEETQYF. The CDR3 coding sequence is TGTGCCAGCAGCCTCTATCCAAGCGGAGAAGAGACCCAGTACTTC.

V gene TRBV7-8 combines with J gene TRBJ2-5, with 14 nucleotides matching TRBD2. CDR1 is SGHVS and CDR2 is FQNEAQ in the germline V gene. V shed 5 bases and J 5 bases; nucleotides not matched to a gene: 10. This CDR3 spans 17 amino acids. CDR3 sequence (DNA): TGTGCCAGCAGCCAGGGACTAGCGGGAGTTAGGATGGAGACCCAGTACTTC. Its translation: CASSQGLAGVRMETQYF.

V is TRBV7-6 and J is TRBJ2-7, with 9 bases identical to TRBD1. The J segment lost 5 bases and the V segment lost 4 bases, leaving 9 bases of the junction unmatched. The CDR3 totals 15 residues. CDR1 and CDR2 from the germline V gene are SGHVS and FNYEAQ. The CDR3 spells CASSSFSDRGNEQYF. The DNA of the CDR3 is TGTGCCAGCAGCTCCTTCTCGGACAGGGGCAACGAGCAGTACTTC.

The chain is built from TRBV7-8 and TRBJ1-5, with 7 bases aligning to TRBD1. Germline CDR1 SGHVS, CDR2 FQNEAQ. The CDR3 runs to 18 residues. V lost 5 bases and J lost 1; bases outside the gene matches: 14. The CDR3 DNA reads TGTGCCAGCAGCGCCGTGACTGGGACAGACAAAAGCAATCAGCCCCAGCATTTT. Amino acid sequence: CASSAVTGTDKSNQPQHF.